This T cell receptor beta chain was recovered during a study of T cells in localized non-small cell lung cancer. Study outcomes and limitations: Within adjacent lung there appeared a median around 60 of the top 100 tumor clones.

The protocol was immunoSEQ multiplex PCR, while the TCRdb copy is restricted to in-frame clones and leaves out a portion. The sample consists of 40,000 or so clones, more than 75% of them appearing once. Points on this clone: What it recognizes is unknown.

This receptor was taken from a man between 40 and 70 years old with stage I lung adenocarcinoma. Sequenced material: peripheral blood, taken before any cancer treatment.

CDR3 in DNA: TGTGCCAGCAGCGGGGCAGCCCTTGCCCTCTATGGCTACACCTTC. The encoded protein is CASSGAALALYGYTF. This chain connects TRBV9 to TRBJ1-2; D is undetermined. The V end lost 3 bases, the J end lost 4 bases, and 16 bases lay between the germline ends. The V gene's germline CDR1 is SGDLS and CDR2 YYNGEE. This CDR3 comprises 15 residues.